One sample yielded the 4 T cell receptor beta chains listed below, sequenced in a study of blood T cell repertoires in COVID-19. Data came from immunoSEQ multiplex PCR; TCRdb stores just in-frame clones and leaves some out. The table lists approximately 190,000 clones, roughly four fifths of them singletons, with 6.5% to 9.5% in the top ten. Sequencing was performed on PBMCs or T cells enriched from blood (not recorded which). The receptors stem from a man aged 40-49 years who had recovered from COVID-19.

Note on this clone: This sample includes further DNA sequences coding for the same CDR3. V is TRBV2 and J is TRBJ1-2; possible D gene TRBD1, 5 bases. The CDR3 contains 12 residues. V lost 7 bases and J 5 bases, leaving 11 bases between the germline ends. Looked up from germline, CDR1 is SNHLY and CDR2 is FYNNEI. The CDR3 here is CASNGGVYGYTF. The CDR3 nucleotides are TGTGCCAGCAACGGAGGGGTGTATGGCTACACCTTC. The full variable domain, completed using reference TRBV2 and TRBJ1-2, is EPEVTQTPSHQVTQMGQEVILRCVPISNHLYFYWYRQILGQKVEFLVSFYNNEISEKSEIFDDQFSVERPDGSNFTLKIRSTKLEDSAMYFCASNGGVYGYTFGSGTRLTVV.

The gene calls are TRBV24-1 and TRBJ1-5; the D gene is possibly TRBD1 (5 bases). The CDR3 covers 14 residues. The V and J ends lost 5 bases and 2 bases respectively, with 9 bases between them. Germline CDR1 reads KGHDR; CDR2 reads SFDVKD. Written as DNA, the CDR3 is TGTGCCACCAGTGCTTGGGGCGGCAATCAGCCCCAGCATTTT. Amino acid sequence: CATSAWGGNQPQHF.

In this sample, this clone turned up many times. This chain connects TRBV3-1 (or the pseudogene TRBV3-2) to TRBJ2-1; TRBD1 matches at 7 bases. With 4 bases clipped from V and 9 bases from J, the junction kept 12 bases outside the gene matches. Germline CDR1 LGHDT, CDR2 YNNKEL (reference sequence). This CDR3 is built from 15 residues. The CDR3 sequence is CASSPILEQGTEQFF. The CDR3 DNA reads TGTGCCAGCAGCCCAATCCTAGAACAGGGGACTGAGCAGTTCTTC.

The DNA of the CDR3 is TGTGCCAGCAGTCCTCGTCCGGGAGTGGAGAGCAATCAGCCCCAGCATTTT. Amino acids: CASSPRPGVESNQPQHF. This chain joins TRBV6-6 and TRBJ1-5; D unclear. The CDR3 extends over 17 amino acids. Trimming shortened V by 5 bases and J by 1 base, and 18 bases separated the two germline ends. The germline gives CDR1 MNHNY, CDR2 SVGAGI (reference sequence).